The T cell receptor (beta chain) described here comes from a study of CD8+CD57+ T cells in acquired aplastic anemia. Study summary: Sorted CD4+ and CD8+ cells yielded around 3.2 ug of DNA on average.

Patients who underwent sequencing had shown CD8+CD57+ cell expansion by flow cytometry. Every patient was diagnosed with severe acquired aplastic anemia. CDR1 is SGHRS and CDR2 is YFSETQ in the germline V gene. This CDR3 is 11 amino acids long. Trimming took off 5 bases at V and 8 bases at J, with 8 bases between the two ends. Using genomic DNA as the template, TCR beta VDJ and CDR3 profiling was carried out. TCRdb re-derived calls from the reads in MiXCR, one entry per CDR3 protein. The data show 180,000 or so distinct CDR3 sequences, about 60% seen once. The sample was sorted CD4+, CD8+, or CD8+CD57+ T cells (not recorded which) from PBMCs. The chain is built from TRBV5-1 and TRBJ2-1; D possibly uses TRBD1 or TRBD2 (5 bases each). The receptor was derived from a human donor with aplastic anemia. The CDR3 loop is CASSVGDEQFF. CDR3 sequence (DNA): TGCGCCAGCAGTGTGGGGGATGAGCAGTTCTTC.